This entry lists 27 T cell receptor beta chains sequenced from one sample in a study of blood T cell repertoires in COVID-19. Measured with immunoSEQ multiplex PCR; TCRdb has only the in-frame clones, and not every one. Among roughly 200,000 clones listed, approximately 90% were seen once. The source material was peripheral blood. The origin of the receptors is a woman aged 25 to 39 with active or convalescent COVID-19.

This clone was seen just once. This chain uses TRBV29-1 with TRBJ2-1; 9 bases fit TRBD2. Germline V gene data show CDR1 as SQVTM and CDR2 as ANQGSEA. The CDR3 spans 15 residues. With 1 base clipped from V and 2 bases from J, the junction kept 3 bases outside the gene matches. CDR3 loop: CSVEVGGRAYNEQFF. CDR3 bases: TGCAGCGTTGAAGTTGGCGGGAGGGCCTACAATGAGCAGTTCTTC.

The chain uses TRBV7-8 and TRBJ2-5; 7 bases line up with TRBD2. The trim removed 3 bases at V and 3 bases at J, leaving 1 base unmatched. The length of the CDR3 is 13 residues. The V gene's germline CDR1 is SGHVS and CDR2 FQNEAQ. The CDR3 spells CASSLGGEETQYF. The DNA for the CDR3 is TGTGCCAGCAGCTTGGGAGGGGAAGAGACCCAGTACTTC.

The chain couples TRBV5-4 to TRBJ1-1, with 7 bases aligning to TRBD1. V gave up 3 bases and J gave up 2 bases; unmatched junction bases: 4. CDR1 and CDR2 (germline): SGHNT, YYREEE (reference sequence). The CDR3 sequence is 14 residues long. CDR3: CASSSRDRNTEAFF. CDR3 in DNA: TGTGCCAGCAGCTCCCGGGACAGAAACACTGAAGCTTTCTTT.

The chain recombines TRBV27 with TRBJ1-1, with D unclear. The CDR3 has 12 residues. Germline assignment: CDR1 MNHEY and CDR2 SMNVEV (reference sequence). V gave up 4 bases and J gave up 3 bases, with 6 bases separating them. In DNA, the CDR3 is TGTGCCAGCAGTTATCACTACACTGAAGCTTTCTTT. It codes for CASSYHYTEAFF.

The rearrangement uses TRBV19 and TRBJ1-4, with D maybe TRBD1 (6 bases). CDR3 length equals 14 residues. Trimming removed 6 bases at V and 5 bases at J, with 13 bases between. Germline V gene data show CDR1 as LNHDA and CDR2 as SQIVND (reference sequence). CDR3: CASRMTGSNEKLFF. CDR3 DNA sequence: TGTGCCAGTAGGATGACAGGATCAAATGAAAAACTGTTTTTT.

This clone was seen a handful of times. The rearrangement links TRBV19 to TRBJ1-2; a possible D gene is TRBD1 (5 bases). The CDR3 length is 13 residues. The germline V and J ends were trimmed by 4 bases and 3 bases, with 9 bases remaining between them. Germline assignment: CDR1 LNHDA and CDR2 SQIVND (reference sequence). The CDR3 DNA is TGTGCCAGTAGTAAAGGGGTTGACTATGGCTACACCTTC. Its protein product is CASSKGVDYGYTF. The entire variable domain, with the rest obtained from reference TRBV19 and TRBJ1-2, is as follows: DGGITQSPKYLFRKEGQNVTLSCEQNLNHDAMYWYRQDPGQGLRLIYYSQIVNDFQKGDIAEGYSVSREKKESFPLTVTSAQKNPTAFYLCASSKGVDYGYTFGSGTRLTVV.

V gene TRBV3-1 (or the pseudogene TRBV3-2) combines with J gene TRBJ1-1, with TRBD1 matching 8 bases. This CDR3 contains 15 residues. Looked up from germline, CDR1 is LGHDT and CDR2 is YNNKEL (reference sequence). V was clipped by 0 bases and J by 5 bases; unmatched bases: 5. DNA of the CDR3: TGTGCCAGCAGCCAAGATCAGGGGGCAAGGACTGAAGCTTTCTTT. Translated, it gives CASSQDQGARTEAFF.

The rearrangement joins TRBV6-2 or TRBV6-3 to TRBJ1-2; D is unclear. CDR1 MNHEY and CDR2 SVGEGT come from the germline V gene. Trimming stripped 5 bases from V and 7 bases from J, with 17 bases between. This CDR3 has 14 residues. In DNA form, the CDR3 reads TGTGCCAGCAGTCCCGGACTCCGAGCGGGTGGCTACACCTTC. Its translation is CASSPGLRAGGYTF.

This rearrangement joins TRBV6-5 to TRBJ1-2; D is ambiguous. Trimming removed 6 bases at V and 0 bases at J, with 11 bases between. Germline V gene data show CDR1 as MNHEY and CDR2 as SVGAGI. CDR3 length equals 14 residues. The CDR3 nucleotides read TGTGCCAGCAGCTTGACCCAGGCTAACTATGGCTACACCTTC. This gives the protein CASSLTQANYGYTF.

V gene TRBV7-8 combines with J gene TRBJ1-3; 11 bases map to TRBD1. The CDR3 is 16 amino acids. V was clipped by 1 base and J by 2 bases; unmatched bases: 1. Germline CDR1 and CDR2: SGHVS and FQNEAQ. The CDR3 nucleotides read TGTGCCAGCAGCTTAGGGGACAGGGGGGCTGGAAACACCATATATTTT. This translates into CASSLGDRGAGNTIYF.

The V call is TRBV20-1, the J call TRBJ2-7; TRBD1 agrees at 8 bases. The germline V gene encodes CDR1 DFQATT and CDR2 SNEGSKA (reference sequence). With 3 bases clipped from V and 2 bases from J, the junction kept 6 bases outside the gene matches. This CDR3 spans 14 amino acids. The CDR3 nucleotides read TGCAGTGCTAGTTTCGGACAGGGAGCCTACGAGCAGTACTTC. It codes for CSASFGQGAYEQYF.

CDR3 sequence (DNA): TGTGCCAGCAGTGAGGAGCGGGGGGGTGCCAAAAACATTCAGTACTTC. Translation gives CASSEERGGAKNIQYF. The rearrangement uses TRBV2 and TRBJ2-4; TRBD2 aligns across 10 bases. Germline-derived CDR1 and CDR2 are SNHLY and FYNNEI. Unmatched junction bases numbered 3, after V lost 3 bases and J lost 1 base. This CDR3 contains 16 residues.

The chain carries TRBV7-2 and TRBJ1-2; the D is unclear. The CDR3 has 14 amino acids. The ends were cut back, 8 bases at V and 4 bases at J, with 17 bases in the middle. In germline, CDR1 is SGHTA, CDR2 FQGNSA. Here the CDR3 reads CASGPRRLSYGYTF. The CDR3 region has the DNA TGTGCCAGCGGCCCTAGGAGGCTGAGCTATGGCTACACCTTC.

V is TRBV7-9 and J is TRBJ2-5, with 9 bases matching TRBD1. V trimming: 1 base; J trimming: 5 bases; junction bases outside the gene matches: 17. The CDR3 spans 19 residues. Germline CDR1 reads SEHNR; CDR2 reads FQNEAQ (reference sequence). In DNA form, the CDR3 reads TGTGCCAGCAGCTTAGTAACCAACCGGGACAGGGAAAGTAGGGAGACCCAGTACTTC. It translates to CASSLVTNRDRESRETQYF. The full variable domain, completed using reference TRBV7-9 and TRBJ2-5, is DTGVSQNPRHKITKRGQNVTFRCDPISEHNRLYWYRQTLGQGPEFLTYFQNEAQLEKSRLLSDRFSAERPKGSFSTLEIQRTEQGDSAMYLCASSLVTNRDRESRETQYFGPGTRLLVL.

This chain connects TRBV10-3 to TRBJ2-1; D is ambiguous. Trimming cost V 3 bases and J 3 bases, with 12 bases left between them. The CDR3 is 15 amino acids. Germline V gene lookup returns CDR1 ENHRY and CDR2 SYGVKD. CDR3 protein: CAISDPKRVYNEQFF. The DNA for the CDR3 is TGTGCCATCAGTGATCCCAAGCGAGTCTACAATGAGCAGTTCTTC.

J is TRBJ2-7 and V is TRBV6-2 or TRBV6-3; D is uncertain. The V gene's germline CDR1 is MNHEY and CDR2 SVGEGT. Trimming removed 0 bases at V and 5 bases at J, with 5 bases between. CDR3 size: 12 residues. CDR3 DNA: TGTGCCAGCAGTTACTCGGCCCACGAGCAGTACTTC. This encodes CASSYSAHEQYF.

DNA for the CDR3: TGCGCCAGCAGCCAAGAGACTAGTCACCCAGATACGCAGTATTTT. Translation gives CASSQETSHPDTQYF. This chain links TRBV4-1 with TRBJ2-3; D is possibly TRBD2 (6 bases). The CDR3 length is 15 residues. Germline loops: CDR1 MGHRA, CDR2 YSYEKL. V was pared by 0 bases and J by 4 bases, with 11 bases between.

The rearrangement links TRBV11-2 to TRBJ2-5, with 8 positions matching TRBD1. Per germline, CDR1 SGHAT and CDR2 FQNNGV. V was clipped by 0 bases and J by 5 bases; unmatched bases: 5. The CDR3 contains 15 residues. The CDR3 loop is CASSLDPGGRETQYF. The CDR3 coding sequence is TGTGCCAGCAGCTTAGATCCAGGGGGCAGGGAGACCCAGTACTTC.

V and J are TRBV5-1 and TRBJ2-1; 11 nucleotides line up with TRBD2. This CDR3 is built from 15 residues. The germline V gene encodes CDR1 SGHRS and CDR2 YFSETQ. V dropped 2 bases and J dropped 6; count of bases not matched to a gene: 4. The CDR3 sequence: CASSFGTSGSNEQFF. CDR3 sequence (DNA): TGCGCCAGCAGCTTTGGTACTAGCGGGAGCAATGAGCAGTTCTTC.

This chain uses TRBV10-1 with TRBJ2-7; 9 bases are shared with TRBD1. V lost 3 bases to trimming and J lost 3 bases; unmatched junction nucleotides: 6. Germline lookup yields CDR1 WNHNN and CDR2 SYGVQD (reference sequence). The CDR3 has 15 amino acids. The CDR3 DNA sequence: TGCGCCAGCAGTGAAGGACAGGGGACAAACTACGAGCAGTACTTC. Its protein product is CASSEGQGTNYEQYF.

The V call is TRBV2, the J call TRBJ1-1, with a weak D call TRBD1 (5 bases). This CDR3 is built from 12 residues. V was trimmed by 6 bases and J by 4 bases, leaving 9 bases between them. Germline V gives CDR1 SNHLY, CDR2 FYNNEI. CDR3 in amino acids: CASRTDSTEAFF. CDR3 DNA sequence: TGTGCCAGCAGGACAGACAGCACTGAAGCTTTCTTT. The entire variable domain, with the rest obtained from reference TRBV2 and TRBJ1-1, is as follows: EPEVTQTPSHQVTQMGQEVILRCVPISNHLYFYWYRQILGQKVEFLVSFYNNEISEKSEIFDDQFSVERPDGSNFTLKIRSTKLEDSAMYFCASRTDSTEAFFGQGTRLTVV.

The DNA for the CDR3 is TGTGCCAGTAGTACCGGTGTCGGGGGAGCGGACACCGGGGAGCTGTTTTTT. Translation gives CASSTGVGGADTGELFF. V is TRBV19 and J is TRBJ2-2, with D possibly TRBD2 on 6 matching bases. Trimming removed 4 bases at V and 3 bases at J, with 18 bases between. Germline-derived CDR1 and CDR2 are LNHDA and SQIVND (reference sequence). The CDR3 is 17 amino acids.

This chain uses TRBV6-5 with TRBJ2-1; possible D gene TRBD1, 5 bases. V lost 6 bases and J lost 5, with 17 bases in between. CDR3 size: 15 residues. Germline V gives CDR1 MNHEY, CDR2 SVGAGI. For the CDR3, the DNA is TGTGCCAGCAGGCCGCGTCAGGGTGGTCACAATGAGCAGTTCTTC. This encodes CASRPRQGGHNEQFF.

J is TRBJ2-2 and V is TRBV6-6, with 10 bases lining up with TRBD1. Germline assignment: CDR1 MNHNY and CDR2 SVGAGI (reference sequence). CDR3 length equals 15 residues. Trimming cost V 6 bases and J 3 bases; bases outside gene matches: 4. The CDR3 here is CASRTGTGDTGELFF. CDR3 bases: TGTGCCAGCAGAACCGGGACAGGGGACACCGGGGAGCTGTTTTTT.

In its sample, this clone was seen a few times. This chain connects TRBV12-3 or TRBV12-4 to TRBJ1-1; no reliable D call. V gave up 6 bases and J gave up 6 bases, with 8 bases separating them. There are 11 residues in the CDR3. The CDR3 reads CASSQAAEAFF. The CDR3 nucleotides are TGTGCCAGCAGCCAAGCGGCTGAAGCTTTCTTT.

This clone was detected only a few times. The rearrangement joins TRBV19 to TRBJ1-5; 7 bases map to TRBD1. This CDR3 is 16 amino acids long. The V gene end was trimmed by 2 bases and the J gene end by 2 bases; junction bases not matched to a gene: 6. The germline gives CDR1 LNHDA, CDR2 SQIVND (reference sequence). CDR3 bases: TGTGCCAGTAGTATACGACAGGGAGGAGGCAATCAGCCCCAGCATTTT. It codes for CASSIRQGGGNQPQHF.

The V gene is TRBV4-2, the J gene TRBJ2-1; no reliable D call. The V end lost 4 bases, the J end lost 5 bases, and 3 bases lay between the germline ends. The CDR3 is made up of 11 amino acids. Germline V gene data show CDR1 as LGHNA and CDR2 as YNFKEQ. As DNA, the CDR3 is TGTGCCAGCAGCCTAAACAATGAGCAGTTCTTC. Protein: CASSLNNEQFF.